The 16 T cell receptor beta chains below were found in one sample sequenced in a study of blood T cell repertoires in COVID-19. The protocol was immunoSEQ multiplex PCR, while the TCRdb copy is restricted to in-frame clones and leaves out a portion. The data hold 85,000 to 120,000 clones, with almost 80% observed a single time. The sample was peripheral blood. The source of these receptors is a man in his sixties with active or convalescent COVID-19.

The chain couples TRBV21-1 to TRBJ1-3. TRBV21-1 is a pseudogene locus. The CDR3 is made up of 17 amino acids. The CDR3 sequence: CASSARVGLWAGNTIYF. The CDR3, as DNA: TGTGCCAGCAGCGCTCGGGTGGGACTCTGGGCTGGAAACACCATATATTTT.

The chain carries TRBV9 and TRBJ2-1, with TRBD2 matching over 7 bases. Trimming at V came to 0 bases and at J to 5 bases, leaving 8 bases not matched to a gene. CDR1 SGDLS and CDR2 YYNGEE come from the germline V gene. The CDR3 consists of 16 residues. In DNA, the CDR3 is TGTGCCAGCAGCGTAGCTCCCTCTAGCGGTAACAATGAGCAGTTCTTC. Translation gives CASSVAPSSGNNEQFF.

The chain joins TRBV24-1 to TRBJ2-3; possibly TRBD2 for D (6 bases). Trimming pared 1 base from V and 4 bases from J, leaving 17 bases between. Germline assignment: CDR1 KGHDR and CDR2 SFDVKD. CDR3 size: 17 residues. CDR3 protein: CATSDFASGLLADTQYF. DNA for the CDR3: TGTGCCACCAGTGATTTCGCCAGCGGGCTTCTAGCAGATACGCAGTATTTT.

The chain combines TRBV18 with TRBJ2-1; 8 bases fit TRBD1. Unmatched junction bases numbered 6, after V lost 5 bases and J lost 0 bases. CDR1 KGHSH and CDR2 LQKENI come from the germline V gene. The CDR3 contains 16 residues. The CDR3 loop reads CASSSLGQGSYNEQFF. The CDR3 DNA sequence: TGTGCCAGCTCATCATTAGGACAGGGCTCCTACAATGAGCAGTTCTTC.

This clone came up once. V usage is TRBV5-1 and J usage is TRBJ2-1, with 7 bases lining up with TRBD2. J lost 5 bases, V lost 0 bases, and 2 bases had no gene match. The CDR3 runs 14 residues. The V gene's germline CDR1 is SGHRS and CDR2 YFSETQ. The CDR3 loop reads CASSLGGRNNEQFF. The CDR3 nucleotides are TGCGCCAGCAGCTTGGGCGGGAGAAACAATGAGCAGTTCTTC.

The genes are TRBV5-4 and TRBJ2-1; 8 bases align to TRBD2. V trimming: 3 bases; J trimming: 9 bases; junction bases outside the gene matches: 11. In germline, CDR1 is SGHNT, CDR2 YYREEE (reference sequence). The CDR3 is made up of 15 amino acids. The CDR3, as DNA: TGTGCCAGCAGCTATGGGACTAGGGGGGTTGGTGAGCAGTTCTTC. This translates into CASSYGTRGVGEQFF.

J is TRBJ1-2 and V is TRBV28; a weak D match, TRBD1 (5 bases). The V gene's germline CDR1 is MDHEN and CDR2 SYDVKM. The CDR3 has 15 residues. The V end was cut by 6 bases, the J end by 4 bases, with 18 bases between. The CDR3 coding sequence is TGTGCCAGCAGCCCCCTCGCGGGGGAAGGCTATGGCTACACCTTC. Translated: CASSPLAGEGYGYTF.

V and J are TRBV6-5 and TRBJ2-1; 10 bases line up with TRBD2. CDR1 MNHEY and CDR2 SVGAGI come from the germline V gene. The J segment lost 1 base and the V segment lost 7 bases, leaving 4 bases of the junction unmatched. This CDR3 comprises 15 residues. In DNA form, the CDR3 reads TGTGCCAGCATCGAGCGGGAGGGTTCCTACAATGAGCAGTTCTTC. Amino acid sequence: CASIEREGSYNEQFF.

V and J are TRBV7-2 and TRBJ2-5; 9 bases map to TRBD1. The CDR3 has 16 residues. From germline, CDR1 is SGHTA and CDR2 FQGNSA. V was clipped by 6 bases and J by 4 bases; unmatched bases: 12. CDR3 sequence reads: CASSQTGGGIRETQYF. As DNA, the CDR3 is TGTGCCAGCAGTCAAACAGGGGGCGGTATCCGAGAGACCCAGTACTTC.

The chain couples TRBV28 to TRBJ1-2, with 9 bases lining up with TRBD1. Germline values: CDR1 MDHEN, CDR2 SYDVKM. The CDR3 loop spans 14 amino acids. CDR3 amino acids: CATLEGTGYFGYTF. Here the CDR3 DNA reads TGTGCTACCCTAGAGGGGACAGGGTACTTCGGCTACACCTTC.

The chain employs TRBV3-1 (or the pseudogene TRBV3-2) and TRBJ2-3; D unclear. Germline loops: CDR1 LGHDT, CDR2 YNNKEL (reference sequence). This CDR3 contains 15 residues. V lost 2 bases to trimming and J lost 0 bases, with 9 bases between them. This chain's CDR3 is CASSQTLHSTDTQYF. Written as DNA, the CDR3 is TGTGCCAGCAGCCAAACCTTACATAGCACAGATACGCAGTATTTT.

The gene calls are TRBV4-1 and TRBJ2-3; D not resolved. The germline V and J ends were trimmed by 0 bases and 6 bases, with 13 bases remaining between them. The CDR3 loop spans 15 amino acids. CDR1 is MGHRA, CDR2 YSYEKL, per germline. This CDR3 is CASSQDGSSSDTQYF. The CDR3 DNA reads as TGCGCCAGCAGCCAAGATGGCAGTTCATCGGATACGCAGTATTTT.

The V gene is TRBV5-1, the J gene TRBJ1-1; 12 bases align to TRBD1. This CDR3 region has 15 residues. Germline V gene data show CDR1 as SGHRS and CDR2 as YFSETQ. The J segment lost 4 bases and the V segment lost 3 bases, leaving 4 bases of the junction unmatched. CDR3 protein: CASSYGTGGSTEAFF. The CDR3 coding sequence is TGCGCCAGCAGCTACGGGACAGGGGGCTCCACTGAAGCTTTCTTT. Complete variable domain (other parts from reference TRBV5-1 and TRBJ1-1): KAGVTQTPRYLIKTRGQQVTLSCSPISGHRSVSWYQQTPGQGLQFLFEYFSETQRNKGNFPGRFSGRQFSNSRSEMNVSTLELGDSALYLCASSYGTGGSTEAFFGQGTRLTVV.

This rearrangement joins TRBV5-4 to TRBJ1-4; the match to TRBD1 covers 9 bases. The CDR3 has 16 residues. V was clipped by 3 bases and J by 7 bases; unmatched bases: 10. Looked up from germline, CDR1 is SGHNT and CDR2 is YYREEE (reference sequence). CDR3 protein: CASSSQHRGPGEKLFF. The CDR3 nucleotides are TGTGCCAGCAGCTCGCAACACAGGGGGCCCGGTGAAAAACTGTTTTTT.

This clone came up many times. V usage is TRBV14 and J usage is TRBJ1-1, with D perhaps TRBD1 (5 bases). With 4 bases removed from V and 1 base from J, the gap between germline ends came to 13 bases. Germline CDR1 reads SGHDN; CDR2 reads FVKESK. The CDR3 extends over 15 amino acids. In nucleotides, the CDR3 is TGTGCCAGCAGCCCGCGACGGGGGTGGAACACTGAAGCTTTCTTT. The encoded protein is CASSPRRGWNTEAFF.

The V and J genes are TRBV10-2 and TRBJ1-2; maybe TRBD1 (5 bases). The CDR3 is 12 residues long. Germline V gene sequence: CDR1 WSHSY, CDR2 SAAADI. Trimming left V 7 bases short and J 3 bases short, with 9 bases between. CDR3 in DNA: TGCGCCAGCATGCGGGACGACTATGGCTACACCTTC. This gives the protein CASMRDDYGYTF.